The rows below give T cell receptor beta chains drawn from one sample of a study of low-dose radiotherapy and immunotherapy resistance in tumors. TCRdb independently ran MiXCR on the reads; one entry per CDR3 protein. The repertoire consists of 30,000 or so distinct CDR3 sequences, with approximately 49% occurring once and the leading ten covering approximately 6%. This material consisted of PBMCs, taken after low-dose radiotherapy plus immunotherapy. These receptors all come from a male donor with gallbladder cancer. Each CDR3 is given with its conserved first and last residue. The D gene is left open where the match is weak. Clone size is shown for a subset of rows, as once, few, many or a class of expanded clone.

J gene,D gene,clone size,V gene,CDR3 protein,CDR3 DNA
TRBJ2-3,TRBD1,.,TRBV6-4,CASSFGQGATTDTQYF,TGTGCCAGCAGCTTCGGACAGGGGGCCACCACAGATACGCAGTATTTT
TRBJ1-4,.,.,TRBV29-1,CSAQGGAGREKLFF,TGCAGCGCCCAAGGCGGGGCGGGTCGTGAAAAACTGTTTTTT
TRBJ2-5,TRBD1,medium-sized,TRBV5-4,CASSKATGGLGETQYF,TGTGCCAGCAGCAAGGCGACAGGGGGCTTGGGAGAGACCCAGTACTTC
TRBJ1-5,TRBD1,medium-sized,TRBV5-4,CASSEWTGSDQPQHF,TGCGCCAGCAGCGAGTGGACAGGGAGCGATCAGCCCCAGCATTTT
TRBJ2-7,TRBD1,medium-sized,TRBV11-2,CASSQGAWSYEQYF,TGTGCCAGCAGCCAGGGGGCTTGGTCCTACGAGCAGTACTTC
TRBJ2-5,.,many,TRBV5-1,CASSLLETQYF,TGCGCCAGCAGCTTGTTAGAGACCCAGTACTTC
TRBJ2-4,.,.,TRBV27,CASSSTDSSLGNIQYF,TGTGCCAGCAGTTCGACGGACTCGAGTTTAGGGAACATTCAGTACTTC
TRBJ2-1,.,.,TRBV30,CAWTEGGTVPGF,TGTGCCTGGACAGAGGGGGGGACAGTTCCGGGTTTC
TRBJ2-1,TRBD2,many,TRBV10-3,CAISESSREGNEQFF,TGTGCCATCAGTGAGTCGTCACGGGAGGGCAATGAGCAGTTCTTC
TRBJ2-6,TRBD1,many,TRBV7-2,CASSLQGARSGANVLTF,TGTGCCAGCAGCTTGCAGGGGGCTCGGTCTGGGGCCAACGTCCTGACTTTC
TRBJ2-5,TRBD1,many,TRBV6-5,CASRPGTGGVSETQYF,TGTGCCAGCAGACCCGGGACAGGGGGTGTTTCGGAGACCCAGTACTTC
TRBJ2-7,.,.,TRBV7-9,CASSSAGRYEQYF,TGTGCCAGCAGCTCGGCAGGTCGGTACGAGCAGTACTTC
TRBJ2-1,.,.,TRBV2,CASGGYPNEQFF,TGTGCCAGCGGGGGGTACCCCAATGAGCAGTTCTTC
TRBJ2-2,.,few,TRBV5-1,CASSLEAGPESGELFF,TGCGCCAGCAGCTTGGAGGCAGGGCCCGAGTCCGGGGAGCTGTTTTTT
TRBJ2-5,.,medium-sized,TRBV7-6,CASSPAGTIQETQYF,TGTGCCAGCAGCCCCGCAGGGACAATCCAAGAGACCCAGTACTTC
TRBJ2-7,TRBD1,.,TRBV7-2,CASSKRQGDYEQYF,TGTGCCAGCAGCAAAAGACAGGGGGACTACGAGCAGTACTTC
TRBJ2-2,TRBD1,.,TRBV7-8,CASSQTGTGLPGELFF,TGTGCCAGCAGCCAGACCGGGACAGGGTTGCCCGGGGAGCTGTTTTTT
TRBJ2-5,.,.,TRBV3-1,CASSQVNPSSGTQYF,TGTGCCAGCAGCCAAGTTAACCCATCCTCCGGGACCCAGTACTTC
TRBJ2-7,.,.,TRBV6-1,CASSTGRFSYEQYF,TGTGCCAGCAGCACGGGGAGGTTCTCCTACGAGCAGTACTTC
TRBJ2-7,.,.,TRBV5-1,CASSSTGPYEQYF,TGCGCCAGCAGCTCGACTGGTCCCTACGAGCAGTACTTC
TRBJ2-6,.,.,TRBV4-1,CASSPWGAGANVLTF,TGCGCCAGCAGCCCATGGGGTGCTGGGGCCAACGTCCTGACTTTC
TRBJ2-2,.,.,TRBV28,CASSSRRDYTGELFF,TGTGCCAGCAGTTCCAGGAGGGACTACACCGGGGAGCTGTTTTTT
TRBJ1-1,.,few,TRBV19,CASSIQPSGGTEAFF,TGTGCCAGTAGTATCCAGCCTTCTGGGGGGACTGAAGCTTTCTTT
TRBJ1-1,.,.,TRBV6-2/TRBV6-3,CASRLRGDTEAFF,TGTGCCAGCAGGCTCAGGGGTGACACTGAAGCTTTCTTT
TRBJ2-1,.,medium-sized,TRBV5-1,CASSSVPSQEQFF,TGCGCCAGCAGCTCCGTTCCAAGTCAGGAGCAGTTCTTC
TRBJ2-2,.,medium-sized,TRBV5-4,CASSSPGVPSTGELFF,TGTGCCAGCAGCTCACCGGGGGTTCCTTCCACCGGGGAGCTGTTTTTT
TRBJ2-5,.,.,TRBV7-2,CASSLVRQIQETQYF,TGTGCCAGCAGCTTAGTTCGACAGATTCAAGAGACCCAGTACTTC
TRBJ1-1,.,many,TRBV5-1,CASSLDGQSVIAEAFF,TGCGCCAGCAGCTTGGATGGGCAATCGGTTATTGCTGAAGCTTTCTTT
TRBJ2-5,TRBD2,many,TRBV20-1,CSAPNRGGSQETQYF,TGCAGTGCCCCAAACCGGGGGGGGAGCCAAGAGACCCAGTACTTC
TRBJ2-5,.,many,TRBV7-2,CASSSLGRSQETQYF,TGTGCCAGCAGCTCCCTGGGCCGCTCTCAAGAGACCCAGTACTTC
TRBJ1-2,.,many,TRBV30,CAWGHLQGSLGYTF,TGTGCCTGGGGTCATCTACAGGGATCGCTTGGCTACACCTTC
TRBJ1-1,.,many,TRBV29-1,CSVAAGRNTEAFF,TGCAGCGTTGCCGCGGGAAGGAACACTGAAGCTTTCTTT
TRBJ1-5,.,many,TRBV7-2,CASSAARSGRGGQPQHF,TGTGCCAGCAGCGCCGCTCGTAGCGGCCGGGGTGGTCAGCCCCAGCATTTT
TRBJ2-7,TRBD1,.,TRBV12-3/TRBV12-4,CASSLSGGTGSSYEQYF,TGTGCCAGCAGTTTGTCTGGCGGGACAGGGAGCTCCTACGAGCAGTACTTC
TRBJ2-7,.,many,TRBV2,CASTQDYYEQYF,TGTGCCAGCACCCAAGACTACTACGAGCAGTACTTC
TRBJ1-1,.,.,TRBV5-5,CASSLLDAAAFF,TGTGCCAGCAGCTTACTAGACGCGGCGGCTTTCTTT
TRBJ1-1,.,.,TRBV9,CASSVVSGDRAFF,TGTGCCAGCAGCGTAGTGAGCGGGGATCGGGCTTTCTTT
TRBJ2-5,.,many,TRBV7-3,CASSLRPGETQYF,TGTGCCAGCAGCCTACGCCCTGGAGAGACCCAGTACTTC
TRBJ2-5,TRBD2,many,TRBV5-5,CASSSGLVQETQYF,TGTGCCAGCAGCTCCGGACTAGTCCAAGAGACCCAGTACTTC
TRBJ2-1,.,few,TRBV7-2,CASSSGTLNEQFF,TGTGCCAGCAGCTCCGGGACCCTTAATGAGCAGTTCTTC
TRBJ2-5,TRBD2,.,TRBV9,CASSVTSGAYNEQYF,TGTGCCAGCAGCGTCACTAGCGGGGCCTACAATGAGCAGTACTTC
TRBJ2-3,TRBD2,.,TRBV19,CASSGGARGDTQYF,TGTGCCAGTAGCGGGGGGGCTCGGGGAGATACGCAGTATTTT
TRBJ2-3,.,medium-sized,TRBV5-4,CASKQAYRTDTQYF,TGTGCCAGCAAACAGGCTTACCGCACAGATACGCAGTATTTT
TRBJ2-2,.,.,TRBV20-1,CSASGTNTGELFF,TGCAGTGCTAGCGGGACGAACACCGGGGAGCTGTTTTTT
TRBJ1-4,.,many,TRBV7-9,CASSLAGPNEKLFF,TGTGCCAGCAGCTTGGCAGGGCCGAATGAAAAACTGTTTTTT
TRBJ2-5,.,few,TRBV19,CASSPARSQETQYF,TGTGCCAGTAGTCCGGCCCGCTCGCAGGAGACCCAGTACTTC
TRBJ2-5,.,medium-sized,TRBV10-3,CAIAITQETQYF,TGTGCCATCGCGATCACGCAAGAGACCCAGTACTTC
TRBJ2-3,.,.,TRBV24-1,CATSDLRRNTDTQYF,TGTGCCACCAGTGATTTGAGGAGGAACACAGATACGCAGTATTTT
TRBJ2-1,TRBD1,.,TRBV7-8,CASSQDRGSYNEQFF,TGTGCCAGCAGTCAGGACAGGGGGTCCTACAATGAGCAGTTCTTC
TRBJ2-2,.,many,TRBV20-1,CSAPGANTGELFF,TGCAGTGCCCCCGGGGCCAACACCGGGGAGCTGTTTTTT
TRBJ2-1,TRBD2,once,TRBV7-9,CASSDSGDNEQFF,TGTGCCAGCAGCGATAGCGGGGACAATGAGCAGTTCTTC
TRBJ1-1,TRBD1,.,TRBV13,CASSLETGGGTEAFF,TGTGCCAGCAGCTTAGAGACAGGGGGCGGCACTGAAGCTTTCTTT
TRBJ1-1,.,few,TRBV5-1,CASSLAEIGNTEAFF,TGCGCCAGCAGCTTGGCCGAGATTGGGAACACTGAAGCTTTCTTT
TRBJ2-1,.,many,TRBV7-9,CASMPRVVGEQFF,TGTGCCAGCATGCCCCGGGTTGTCGGTGAGCAGTTCTTC
TRBJ2-5,.,few,TRBV12-3/TRBV12-4,CASRGAQSQYF,TGTGCCAGCAGAGGGGCGCAGAGCCAGTACTTC